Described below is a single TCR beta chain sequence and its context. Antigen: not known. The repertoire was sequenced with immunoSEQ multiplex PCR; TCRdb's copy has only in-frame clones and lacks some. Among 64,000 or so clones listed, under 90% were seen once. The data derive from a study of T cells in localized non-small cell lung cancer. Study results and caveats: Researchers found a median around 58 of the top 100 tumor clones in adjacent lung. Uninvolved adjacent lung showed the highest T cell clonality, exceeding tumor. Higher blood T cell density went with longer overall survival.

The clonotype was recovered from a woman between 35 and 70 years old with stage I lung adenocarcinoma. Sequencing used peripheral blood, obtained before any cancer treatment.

The CDR3 DNA follows: TGTGCCAGCAGTGGGGTCCCGCCGACCAAAAACATTCAGTACTTC. Its protein product is CASSGVPPTKNIQYF. The V call is TRBV27, the J call TRBJ2-4; D remains ambiguous. V dropped 5 bases and J dropped 2 bases, with 13 bases sitting between them. The CDR3 runs 15 residues. Germline V lookup: CDR1 MNHEY, CDR2 SMNVEV (reference sequence).